This T cell receptor beta chain was obtained from a study of identical twins. Study-wide findings and caveats: Where beta out-of-frame sequences were concerned, excess twin sharing was weaker. Alpha sequences that were out-of-frame and twin-shared showed an excess of low generation probability.

Concerning this clonotype: The target antigen is unknown.

Trimming removed 0 bases from V and 2 bases from J; junction bases left unmatched: 4. The CDR3 is 14 amino acids. CDR1 and CDR2 (germline): SQVTM, ANQGSEA. MiXCR was run by TCRdb on the 5' RACE reads, yielding one entry per CDR3 protein. The data show more than 400,000 distinct CDR3 sequences, with over 12% seen just once and around 0.4% held by the top ten. These same records also appear under a second study, on yellow fever vaccine responses in identical twins.

The source of this sequence is a young woman in good health. The chain recombines TRBV29-1 with TRBJ2-7; 7 bases match TRBD1. Sequenced: CD4+ T cells sorted from blood. The CDR3, as DNA: TGCAGCGTTGAAGATCGGGGACAGACCTACGAGCAGTACTTC. This encodes CSVEDRGQTYEQYF.